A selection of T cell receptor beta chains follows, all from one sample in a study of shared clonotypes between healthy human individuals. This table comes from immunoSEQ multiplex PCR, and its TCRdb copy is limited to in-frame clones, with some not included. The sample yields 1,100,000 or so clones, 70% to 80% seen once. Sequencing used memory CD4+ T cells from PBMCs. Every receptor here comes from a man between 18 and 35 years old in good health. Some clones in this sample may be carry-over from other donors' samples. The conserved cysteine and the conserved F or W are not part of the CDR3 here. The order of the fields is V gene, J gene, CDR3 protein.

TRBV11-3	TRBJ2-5	ASSPGQGEETQY
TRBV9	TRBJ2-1	ASSVQLAGESEQF
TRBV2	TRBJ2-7	ASIRDGFYEQY
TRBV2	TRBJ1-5	ASVPGRINQPQH
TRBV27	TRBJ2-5	ASRPGGGRETQY
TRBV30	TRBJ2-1	AWSVTSGRGNEQF
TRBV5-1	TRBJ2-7	ASSSGLALSYEQY
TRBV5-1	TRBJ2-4	ASSLARGDIQY
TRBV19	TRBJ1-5	ASIPNRAGNQPQH
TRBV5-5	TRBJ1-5	ASSSRDRASLVHQPQH
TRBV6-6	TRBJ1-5	ATGGTNQPQH
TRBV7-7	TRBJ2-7	ASSSSPEGEQY
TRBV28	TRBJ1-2	ASGQTGGGDYGYT
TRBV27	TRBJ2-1	ASGDLYNEQF
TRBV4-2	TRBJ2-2	ASSRVQLNTGELF
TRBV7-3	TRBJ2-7	ASRELAGLSYEQY
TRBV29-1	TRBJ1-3	SVEGQGYGNTIY
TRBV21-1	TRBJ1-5	ASSKDLMWGVMPQH
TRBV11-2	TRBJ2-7	ASSTARVQY
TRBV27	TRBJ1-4	ASSLRGAKLF
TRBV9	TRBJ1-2	ASSVDDRPYGYT
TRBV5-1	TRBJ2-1	ASSLGSPRNTINEQF
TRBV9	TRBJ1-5	ASSVAWLETSQPQH
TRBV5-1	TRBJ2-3	ASTRGGSGGGDTQY
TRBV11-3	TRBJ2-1	ASSLDQRGIYNEQF
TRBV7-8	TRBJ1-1	ASSLAAPANTEAF
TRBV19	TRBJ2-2	ASSKPGYNTGELF
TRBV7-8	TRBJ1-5	ASSFKTGQPQH
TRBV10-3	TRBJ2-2	AISYLAGRNTGELF
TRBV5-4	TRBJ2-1	ASSGRTSGSYNEQF
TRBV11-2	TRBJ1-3	ASSPGTGAGNTIY
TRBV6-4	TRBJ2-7	ASTEGLGEQY
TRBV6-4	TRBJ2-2	ASSPGPPAYTGELF
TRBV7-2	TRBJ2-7	ASSLAAGTSGAYEQY
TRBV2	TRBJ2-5	ASSGSGETQY
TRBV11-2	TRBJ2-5	AWGAGQETQY
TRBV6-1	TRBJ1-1	ASSGTGRGYTEAF
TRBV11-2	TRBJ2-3	ASSLGVSTDTQY
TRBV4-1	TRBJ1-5	ASSQGRSNQPQH
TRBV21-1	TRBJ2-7	ASSKSRNGDEQY
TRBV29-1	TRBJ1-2	SVEVRPTGDGYT
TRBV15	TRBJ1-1	ATSLQGTVGAF
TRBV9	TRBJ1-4	ASSVSTGGIEKLF
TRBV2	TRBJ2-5	ASTREETQY
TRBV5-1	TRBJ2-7	ASSLPGLADLRDQY
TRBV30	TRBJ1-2	ARTGGVYGYT
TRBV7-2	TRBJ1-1	ASSITAVTEAF
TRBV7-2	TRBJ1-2	ASSPGAQESNYGYT
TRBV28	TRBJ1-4	ASRLPGAEGKLF
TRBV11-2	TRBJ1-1	ASSHGTAGRAF
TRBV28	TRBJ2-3	ASSPLGGRKRRSDTQY
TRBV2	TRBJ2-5	ASSNVWSEETQY
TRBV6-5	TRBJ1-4	ASSYSQAGGGEKLF
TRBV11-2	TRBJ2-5	ASSLDSNGGTQY
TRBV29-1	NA	SARAGGRSYEQY